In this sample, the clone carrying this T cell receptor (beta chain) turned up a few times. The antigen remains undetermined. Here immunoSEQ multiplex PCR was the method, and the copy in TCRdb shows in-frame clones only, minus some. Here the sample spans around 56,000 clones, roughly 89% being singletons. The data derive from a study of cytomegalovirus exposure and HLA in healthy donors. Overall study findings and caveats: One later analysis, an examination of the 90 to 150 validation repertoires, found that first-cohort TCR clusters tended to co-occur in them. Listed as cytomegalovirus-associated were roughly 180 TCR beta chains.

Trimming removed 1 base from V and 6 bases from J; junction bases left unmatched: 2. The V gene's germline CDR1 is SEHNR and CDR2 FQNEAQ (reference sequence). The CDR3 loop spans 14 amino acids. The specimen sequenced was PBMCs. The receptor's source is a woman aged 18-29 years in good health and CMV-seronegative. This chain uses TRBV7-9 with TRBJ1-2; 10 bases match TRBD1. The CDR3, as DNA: TGTGCCAGCAGCTTAGGTGGGACAGGGGATGGCTACACCTTC. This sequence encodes CASSLGGTGDGYTF.